This T cell receptor beta chain was found in a study of cytomegalovirus exposure and HLA in healthy donors. At the level of the study: Among roughly 190 million T cells, an earlier analysis found approximately 110 million unique TCR beta sequences. Study-level findings and limits: The later analysis indicated that the majority of CMV-associated TCR beta chains appeared HLA-restricted. Cytomegalovirus association was listed for 164 TCR beta chains.

The CDR3 consists of 13 residues. The germline V and J ends were trimmed by 6 bases and 1 base, with 4 bases remaining between them. Germline CDR1 and CDR2: MNHEY and SMNVEV (reference sequence). Researchers ran the PCR with 60 Vbeta and 13 Jbeta primers. This table comes from immunoSEQ multiplex PCR, and its TCRdb copy is limited to in-frame clones, with some not included. This sample has roughly 120,000 clones, with 60% to 85% found just once. Note on this clone: Its antigen remains unknown.

V usage is TRBV27 and J usage is TRBJ2-6, with D unresolved. Sequenced input: PBMCs. The sequence derives from a woman aged 35 to 49 in good health and CMV-seropositive. CDR3 in DNA: TGTGCCAGCAGGGCTTCTGGGGCCAACGTCCTGACTTTC. This codes for CASRASGANVLTF. Using reference TRBV27 and TRBJ2-6 for the parts outside the CDR3, the full variable domain is EAQVTQNPRYLITVTGKKLTVTCSQNMNHEYMSWYRQDPGLGLRQIYYSMNVEVTDKGDVPEGYKVSRKEKRNFPLILESPSPNQTSLYFCASRASGANVLTFGAGSRLTVL.